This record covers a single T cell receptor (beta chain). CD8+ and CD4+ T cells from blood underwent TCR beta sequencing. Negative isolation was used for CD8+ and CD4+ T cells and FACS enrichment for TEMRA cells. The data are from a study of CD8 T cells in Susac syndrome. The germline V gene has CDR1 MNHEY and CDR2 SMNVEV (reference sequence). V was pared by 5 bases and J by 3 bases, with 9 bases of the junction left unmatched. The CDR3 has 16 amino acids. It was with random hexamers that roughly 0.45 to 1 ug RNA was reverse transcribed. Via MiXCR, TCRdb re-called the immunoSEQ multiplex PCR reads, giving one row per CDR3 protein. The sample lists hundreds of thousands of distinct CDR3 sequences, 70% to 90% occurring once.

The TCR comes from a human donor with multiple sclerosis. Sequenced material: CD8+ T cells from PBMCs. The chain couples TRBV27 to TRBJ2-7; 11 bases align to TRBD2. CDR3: CASSLIQTSGVYEQYF. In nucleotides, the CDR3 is TGTGCCAGCAGTCTAATCCAGACTAGCGGGGTCTACGAGCAGTACTTC.